These 24 T cell receptor beta chains came from one sample sequenced in a study of control samples from healthy donors and cancer patients (dated by TCRdb to 2018 to 2021). Library preparation was by the immunoSEQ multiplex PCR assay. TCRdb provides this immuneACCESS table in a form limited to in-frame rearrangements. Some clones are lacking; in checked studies, under half of them reflect an unresolved V gene, and why the rest are absent is not known. This sample comprises approximately 140,000 clones, roughly 90% of them detected only once. The ten largest make up 6% to 9.5% of the sample. Sequenced: PBMCs. Receptor source: a man aged 45 to 65 with head and neck cancer.

The V call is TRBV3-1 (or the pseudogene TRBV3-2), the J call TRBJ1-2; D is perhaps TRBD1 (5 bases). The CDR3 totals 15 residues. The V end lost 1 base, the J end lost 4 bases, and 13 bases lay between the germline ends. Germline V gives CDR1 LGHDT, CDR2 YNNKEL (reference sequence). The CDR3: CASSQAGRDFYGYTF. CDR3 nucleotide sequence: TGTGCCAGCAGCCAAGCAGGCAGGGACTTCTATGGCTACACCTTC.

On this clone: Different DNA sequences within this sample yield the same CDR3. The gene calls are TRBV30 and TRBJ1-6; D is unresolved. CDR1 and CDR2 from the germline V gene are GTSNPN and SVGIG (reference sequence). The CDR3 extends over 12 amino acids. V shed 8 bases and J shed 0 bases, with 5 bases lying between them. CDR3 coding DNA: TGTGCCACGAGCTCCTATAATTCACCCCTCCACTTT. The encoded protein is CATSSYNSPLHF.

CDR3 amino acids: CASSSQVAASTCFF. CDR3 DNA: TGTGCCAGCAGCTCCCAGGTGGCAGCGTCGACGTGTTTTTTT. V is TRBV5-8 and J is TRBJ2-2; D call uncertain. The CDR3 consists of 14 residues. The germline CDR1 and CDR2 sequences are SGHTS and YDEGEE. Trimming removed 3 bases at V and 17 bases at J, with 23 bases between.

The chain has TRBV27 and TRBJ2-7, with TRBD2 matching 11 bases. The CDR3 extends over 17 amino acids. Germline CDR1 reads MNHEY; CDR2 reads SMNVEV (reference sequence). V was pared by 3 bases and J by 2 bases, with 9 bases of the junction left unmatched. DNA of the CDR3: TGTGCCAGCAGTTTGGAAAGCCCGGGACTAGCGGCCTACGAGCAGTACTTC. The encoded protein is CASSLESPGLAAYEQYF.

The gene calls are TRBV4-1 and TRBJ2-7, with D perhaps TRBD1 (6 bases). Germline assignment: CDR1 MGHRA and CDR2 YSYEKL. The V gene lost 0 bases and the J gene lost 6 bases, with 18 bases spanning the gap. This CDR3 has 16 residues. The CDR3 loop reads CASSQDLLGQYGEQYF. The CDR3 region has the DNA TGCGCCAGCAGCCAAGATCTTCTGGGACAATACGGCGAGCAGTACTTC.

The V call is TRBV10-3, the J call TRBJ1-1; TRBD1 might be the D (6 bases). Germline values: CDR1 ENHRY, CDR2 SYGVKD. The ends were cut back, 3 bases at V and 1 base at J, with 6 bases in the middle. The CDR3 has 13 amino acids. In DNA form, the CDR3 reads TGTGCCATCAGTGAACAGGGGAACACTGAAGCTTTCTTT. This gives the protein CAISEQGNTEAFF.

The J gene is TRBJ2-7, the V gene TRBV27; TRBD1 agrees at 7 bases. The CDR3 extends over 14 amino acids. The J segment lost 2 bases and the V segment lost 8 bases, leaving 9 bases of the junction unmatched. Germline CDR1 reads MNHEY; CDR2 reads SMNVEV (reference sequence). The CDR3 DNA reads TGTGCCAGCGGCTCCGGGACAGACGCCTACGAGCAGTACTTC. This encodes CASGSGTDAYEQYF.

This chain joins TRBV28 and TRBJ1-1, with 9 bases fitting TRBD1. There are 13 residues in the CDR3. The germline CDR1 and CDR2 sequences are MDHEN and SYDVKM. V lost 5 bases to trimming and J lost 11 bases; unmatched junction nucleotides: 9. CDR3 residues: CASSTSGTGYAFF. CDR3 DNA sequence: TGTGCCAGCAGTACCTCCGGGACAGGGTACGCTTTCTTT. The entire variable domain, with the rest obtained from reference TRBV28 and TRBJ1-1, is as follows: DVKVTQSSRYLVKRTGEKVFLECVQDMDHENMFWYRQDPGLGLRLIYFSYDVKMKEKGDIPEGYSVSREKKERFSLILESASTNQTSMYLCASSTSGTGYAFFGQGTRLTVV.

V is TRBV6-5 and J is TRBJ2-1; D remains ambiguous. The CDR3 spans 13 residues. Deletions cut 7 bases from V and 0 bases from J, with 7 bases between. Germline values: CDR1 MNHEY, CDR2 SVGAGI. This CDR3 is CASTMGSYNEQFF. The CDR3 DNA is TGTGCCAGCACCATGGGCTCCTACAATGAGCAGTTCTTC.

The V gene is TRBV5-6, the J gene TRBJ2-7, with 8 bases aligning to TRBD1. V was pared by 4 bases and J by 6 bases, with 3 bases of the junction left unmatched. The CDR3 is made up of 12 amino acids. Germline lookup yields CDR1 SGHDT and CDR2 YYEEEE. CDR3 amino acids: CASSDDRGEQYF. CDR3 bases: TGTGCCAGCAGCGACGACAGGGGCGAGCAGTACTTC.

The chain uses TRBV19 and TRBJ2-7, with D possibly matching TRBD1 (5 bases). This CDR3 contains 13 residues. CDR1 is LNHDA, CDR2 SQIVND, per germline (reference sequence). V lost 4 bases and J 6 bases, leaving 13 bases between the germline ends. CDR3 nucleotides: TGTGCCAGTAGTAGGGCAGGGCTTGGCGAGCAGTACTTC. Translated, it gives CASSRAGLGEQYF. The variable domain in full, with the rest retrieved from reference TRBV19 and TRBJ2-7, is DGGITQSPKYLFRKEGQNVTLSCEQNLNHDAMYWYRQDPGQGLRLIYYSQIVNDFQKGDIAEGYSVSREKKESFPLTVTSAQKNPTAFYLCASSRAGLGEQYFGPGTRLTVT.

The chain is built from TRBV5-4 and TRBJ2-7, with D possibly matching TRBD1 (6 bases). CDR1 and CDR2 from the germline V gene are SGHNT and YYREEE (reference sequence). Trimming shortened V by 4 bases and J by 0 bases, and 11 bases separated the two germline ends. The CDR3 has 14 amino acids. In DNA, the CDR3 is TGTGCCAGCAGCCTCGGACAGACCTCCTACGAGCAGTACTTC. Residues: CASSLGQTSYEQYF.

The chain uses TRBV13 and TRBJ2-7, with 7 bases that match TRBD2. The CDR3 covers 14 residues. Germline CDR1 reads PRHDT; CDR2 reads FYEKMQ (reference sequence). V dropped 4 bases and J dropped 3; count of bases not matched to a gene: 6. The chain's CDR3 is CASSSRGRDYEQYF. The CDR3 coding sequence is TGTGCCAGCAGCTCCCGGGGGAGGGACTACGAGCAGTACTTC.

This rearrangement joins TRBV10-2 to TRBJ2-7; the match to TRBD2 covers 9 bases. Losses at the gene ends were 4 bases for V and 5 bases for J; bases not matched to a gene: 6. Germline assignment: CDR1 WSHSY and CDR2 SAAADI. The CDR3 has 14 amino acids. The CDR3 region is CASSVGLAGNEQYF. The CDR3 region has the DNA TGCGCCAGCAGTGTTGGCCTAGCGGGAAACGAGCAGTACTTC.

Points on this clone: In the same sample, other DNA sequences code for this CDR3. The chain uses TRBV12-3 or TRBV12-4 and TRBJ1-1; no reliable D call. The CDR3 spans 13 residues. The V end lost 3 bases, the J end lost 1 base, and 6 bases lay between the germline ends. The CDR3 DNA reads TGTGCCAGCAGTTTTGGGCAGAACACTGAAGCTTTCTTT. Amino acids: CASSFGQNTEAFF.

The chain combines TRBV5-1 with TRBJ2-1; D is perhaps TRBD1 (6 bases). Germline assignment: CDR1 SGHRS and CDR2 YFSETQ. Deletions cut 5 bases from V and 3 bases from J, with 12 bases between. CDR3 length: 14 residues. The DNA for the CDR3 is TGCGCCAGCAGTAGGGACACGGACTACAATGAGCAGTTCTTC. It encodes CASSRDTDYNEQFF.

This sequence joins TRBV7-9 and TRBJ2-1; D is ambiguous. The V end was cut by 5 bases, the J end by 8 bases, with 10 bases between. The V gene's germline CDR1 is SEHNR and CDR2 FQNEAQ (reference sequence). CDR3 length: 12 amino acids. The DNA of the CDR3 is TGTGCCAGCAGCCAGTTTAACCATGAGCAGTTCTTC. Translating it yields CASSQFNHEQFF.

This chain uses TRBV5-1 with TRBJ1-3; D gene unclear. The germline CDR1 and CDR2 sequences are SGHRS and YFSETQ. The CDR3 consists of 17 residues. Trimming removed 0 bases from V and 0 bases from J, with 13 bases in between. The CDR3: CASSLGRRTSSGNTIYF. The CDR3 DNA follows: TGCGCCAGCAGCTTGGGCCGACGGACCAGCTCTGGAAACACCATATATTTT.

The genes are TRBV3-1 (or the pseudogene TRBV3-2) and TRBJ2-3; 8 nucleotides agree with TRBD1. The germline V gene encodes CDR1 LGHDT and CDR2 YNNKEL (reference sequence). The CDR3 length is 20 residues. The junction had 19 bases not matched to a gene; V was cut back by 4 bases and J by 1 base. Here the CDR3 DNA reads TGTGCCAGCAGCCCCTATAGTCCCGGACAGGGTGAAGGCGGCACAGATACGCAGTATTTT. Translating it yields CASSPYSPGQGEGGTDTQYF.

The chain is built from TRBV5-1 and TRBJ2-7; 7 nucleotides agree with TRBD1. Germline V gene data show CDR1 as SGHRS and CDR2 as YFSETQ. The CDR3 has 15 residues. V lost 2 bases and J lost 3; bases outside the gene matches: 8. The CDR3 coding sequence is TGCGCCAGCAGCTTACAGGGGCCTCCCCTCTACGAGCAGTACTTC. It translates to CASSLQGPPLYEQYF.

The chain has TRBV28 and TRBJ2-7; 9 bases are shared with TRBD2. The V segment lost 6 bases and the J segment 5 bases; nucleotides outside the gene matches: 8. The CDR3 is 14 amino acids. The germline gives CDR1 MDHEN, CDR2 SYDVKM. DNA of the CDR3: TGTGCCAGCAGAAGGTCTAGCGGGATCGACGAGCAGTACTTC. Encoded protein: CASRRSSGIDEQYF. The whole variable domain, remainder taken from reference TRBV28 and TRBJ2-7, is DVKVTQSSRYLVKRTGEKVFLECVQDMDHENMFWYRQDPGLGLRLIYFSYDVKMKEKGDIPEGYSVSREKKERFSLILESASTNQTSMYLCASRRSSGIDEQYFGPGTRLTVT.

This chain joins TRBV5-5 and TRBJ2-1; possibly TRBD1 for D (5 bases). Germline loops: CDR1 SGHKS, CDR2 YYEKEE (reference sequence). Trimming took 1 base from V and 4 from J, leaving 12 bases between them. The CDR3 covers 15 residues. The CDR3 coding sequence is TGTGCCAGCAGCTTGTGGGGCCCAGTTTACAATGAGCAGTTCTTC. Translating it yields CASSLWGPVYNEQFF.

The chain links TRBV27 to TRBJ1-1; possibly TRBD1 for D (5 bases). The CDR3 covers 14 residues. CDR1 MNHEY and CDR2 SMNVEV come from the germline V gene (reference sequence). Trimming pared 0 bases from V and 6 bases from J, leaving 11 bases between. CDR3 DNA sequence: TGTGCCAGCAGTTTATCTTTAACGGGACCTGAAGCTTTCTTT. Protein product: CASSLSLTGPEAFF.

The count of this clone is one. This chain uses TRBV24-1 with TRBJ1-5; D possibly corresponds to TRBD1 (5 bases). Germline V gene sequence: CDR1 KGHDR, CDR2 SFDVKD. V was cut by 7 bases and J by 5 bases, with 17 bases left in between. The CDR3 is 15 residues long. The CDR3 DNA reads as TGTGCCACCAGCCCGGGGCAGGGCAACGATCAGCCCCAGCATTTT. It is translated as CATSPGQGNDQPQHF.